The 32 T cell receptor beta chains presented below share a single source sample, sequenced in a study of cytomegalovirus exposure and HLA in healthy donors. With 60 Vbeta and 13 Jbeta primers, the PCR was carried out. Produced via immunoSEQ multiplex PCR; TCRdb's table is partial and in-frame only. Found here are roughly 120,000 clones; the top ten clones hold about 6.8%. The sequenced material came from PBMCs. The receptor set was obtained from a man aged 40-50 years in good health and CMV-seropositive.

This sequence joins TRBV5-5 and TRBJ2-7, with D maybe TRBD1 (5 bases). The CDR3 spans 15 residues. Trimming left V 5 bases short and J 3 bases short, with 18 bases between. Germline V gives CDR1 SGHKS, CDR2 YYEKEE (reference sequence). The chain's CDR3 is CASRTEMGQRYEQYF. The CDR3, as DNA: TGTGCCAGCAGAACCGAAATGGGGCAACGCTACGAGCAGTACTTC.

The CDR3 reads CASSDSSRGQDTEAFF. CDR3 nucleotide sequence: TGTGCCAGCAGTGACTCGAGTAGGGGGCAGGACACTGAAGCTTTCTTT. The J gene is TRBJ1-1, the V gene TRBV2, with TRBD1 identical over 7 bases. Germline V gene lookup returns CDR1 SNHLY and CDR2 FYNNEI. The CDR3 is 16 amino acids. The trim removed 3 bases at V and 3 bases at J, leaving 10 bases unmatched. Using reference TRBV2 and TRBJ1-1 for the parts outside the CDR3, the full variable domain is EPEVTQTPSHQVTQMGQEVILRCVPISNHLYFYWYRQILGQKVEFLVSFYNNEISEKSEIFDDQFSVERPDGSNFTLKIRSTKLEDSAMYFCASSDSSRGQDTEAFFGQGTRLTVV.

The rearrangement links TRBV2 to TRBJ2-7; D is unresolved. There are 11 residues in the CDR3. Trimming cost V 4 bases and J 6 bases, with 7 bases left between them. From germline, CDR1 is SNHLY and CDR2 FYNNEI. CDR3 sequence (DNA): TGTGCCAGCAGTGGGGCATCCGAGCAGTACTTC. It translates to CASSGASEQYF.

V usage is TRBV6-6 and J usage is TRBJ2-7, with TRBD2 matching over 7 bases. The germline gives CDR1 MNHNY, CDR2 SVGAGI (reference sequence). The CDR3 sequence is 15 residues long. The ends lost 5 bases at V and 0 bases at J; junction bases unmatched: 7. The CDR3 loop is CASSRSGGDSYEQYF. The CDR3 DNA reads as TGTGCCAGCAGTCGATCGGGAGGAGACTCCTACGAGCAGTACTTC.

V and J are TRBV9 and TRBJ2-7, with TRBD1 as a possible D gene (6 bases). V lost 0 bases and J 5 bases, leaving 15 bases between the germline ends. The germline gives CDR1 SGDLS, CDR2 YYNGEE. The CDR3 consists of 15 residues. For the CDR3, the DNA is TGTGCCAGCAGCGTAGAAGGACAGCGTTCGGACGAGCAGTACTTC. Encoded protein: CASSVEGQRSDEQYF.

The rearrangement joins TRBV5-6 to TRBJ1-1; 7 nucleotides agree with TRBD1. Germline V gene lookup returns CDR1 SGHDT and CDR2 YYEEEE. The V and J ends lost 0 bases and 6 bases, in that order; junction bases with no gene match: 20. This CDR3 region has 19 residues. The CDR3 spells CASSLAIVGSSGQLAEAFF. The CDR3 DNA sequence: TGTGCCAGCAGCTTGGCGATCGTAGGTAGCTCGGGACAGTTGGCTGAAGCTTTCTTT.

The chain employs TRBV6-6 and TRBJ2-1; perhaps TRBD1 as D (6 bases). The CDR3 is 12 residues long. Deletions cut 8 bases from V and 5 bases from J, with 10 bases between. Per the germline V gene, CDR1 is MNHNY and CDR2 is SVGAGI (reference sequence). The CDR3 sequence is CASEQGHNEQFF. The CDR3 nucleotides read TGTGCCAGCGAACAGGGACACAATGAGCAGTTCTTC.

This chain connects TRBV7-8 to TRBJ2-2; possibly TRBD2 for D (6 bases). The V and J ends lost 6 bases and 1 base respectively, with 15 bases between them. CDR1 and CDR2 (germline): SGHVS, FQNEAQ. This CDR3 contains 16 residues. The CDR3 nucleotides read TGTGCCAGCAGTTGGGCCGGGAGCATGAACACCGGGGAGCTGTTTTTT. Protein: CASSWAGSMNTGELFF.

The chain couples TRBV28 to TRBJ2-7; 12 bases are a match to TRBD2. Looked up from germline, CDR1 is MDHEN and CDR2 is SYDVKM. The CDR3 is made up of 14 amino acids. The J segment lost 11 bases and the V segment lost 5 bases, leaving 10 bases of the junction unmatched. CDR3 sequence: CASSRTSGTTSEYF. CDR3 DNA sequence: TGTGCCAGCAGTCGGACTAGCGGGACCACTAGTGAGTACTTC.

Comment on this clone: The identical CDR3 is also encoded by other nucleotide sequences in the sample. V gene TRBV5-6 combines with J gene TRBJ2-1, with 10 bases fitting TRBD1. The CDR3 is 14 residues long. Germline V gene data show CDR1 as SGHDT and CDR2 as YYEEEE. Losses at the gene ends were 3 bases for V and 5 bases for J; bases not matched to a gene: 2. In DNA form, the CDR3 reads TGTGCCAGCAGCTGGGACAGGGGTGACAATGAGCAGTTCTTC. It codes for CASSWDRGDNEQFF.

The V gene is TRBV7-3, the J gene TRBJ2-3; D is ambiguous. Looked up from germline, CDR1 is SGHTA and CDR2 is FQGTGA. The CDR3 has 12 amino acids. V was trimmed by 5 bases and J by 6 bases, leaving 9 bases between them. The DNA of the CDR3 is TGTGCCAGCAGCCCCAACAGTGATACGCAGTATTTT. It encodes CASSPNSDTQYF.

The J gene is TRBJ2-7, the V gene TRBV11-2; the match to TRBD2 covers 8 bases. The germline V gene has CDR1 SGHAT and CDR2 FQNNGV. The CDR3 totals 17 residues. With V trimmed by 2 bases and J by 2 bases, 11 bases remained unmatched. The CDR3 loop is CASSLTFGETSAYEQYF. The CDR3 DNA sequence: TGTGCCAGCAGCTTAACGTTTGGTGAGACTAGCGCCTACGAGCAGTACTTC.

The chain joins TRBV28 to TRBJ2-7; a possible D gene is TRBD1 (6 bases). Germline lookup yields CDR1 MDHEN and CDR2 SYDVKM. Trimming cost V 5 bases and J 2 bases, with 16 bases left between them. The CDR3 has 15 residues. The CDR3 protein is CASSETRGWTYEQYF. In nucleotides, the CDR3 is TGTGCCAGCAGTGAAACCAGGGGTTGGACCTACGAGCAGTACTTC.

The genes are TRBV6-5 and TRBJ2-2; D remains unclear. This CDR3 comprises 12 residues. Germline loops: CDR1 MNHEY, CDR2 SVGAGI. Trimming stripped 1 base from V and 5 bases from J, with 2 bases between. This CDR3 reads CASSYLTGELFF. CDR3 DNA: TGTGCCAGCAGTTACTTAACCGGGGAGCTGTTTTTT.

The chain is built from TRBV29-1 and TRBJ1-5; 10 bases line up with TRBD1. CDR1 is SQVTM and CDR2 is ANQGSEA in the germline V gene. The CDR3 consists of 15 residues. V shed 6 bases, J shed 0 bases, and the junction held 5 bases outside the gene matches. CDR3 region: CSVGGQGVSNQPQHF. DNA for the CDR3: TGCAGCGTAGGAGGACAGGGGGTTAGCAATCAGCCCCAGCATTTT.

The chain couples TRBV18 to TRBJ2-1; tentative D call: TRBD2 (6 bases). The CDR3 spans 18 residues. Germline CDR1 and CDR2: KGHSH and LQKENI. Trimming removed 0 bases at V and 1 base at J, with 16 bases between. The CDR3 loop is CASSPPPLWGDSYNEQFF. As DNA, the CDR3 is TGTGCCAGCTCACCACCCCCCCTATGGGGGGATTCCTACAATGAGCAGTTCTTC.

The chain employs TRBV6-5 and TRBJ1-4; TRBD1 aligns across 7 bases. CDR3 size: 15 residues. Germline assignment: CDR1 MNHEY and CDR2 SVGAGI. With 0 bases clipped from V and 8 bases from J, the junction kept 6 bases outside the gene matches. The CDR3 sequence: CASSYSLDRSEKLFF. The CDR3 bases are TGTGCCAGCAGTTACTCCTTGGACAGGTCGGAAAAACTGTTTTTT.

CDR3: CASSLIGGEQPQHF. DNA of the CDR3: TGTGCCAGCAGCTTAATCGGGGGTGAACAGCCCCAGCATTTT. J is TRBJ1-5 and V is TRBV7-9; D may be TRBD1 (5 bases). The CDR3 loop spans 14 amino acids. Germline CDR1 reads SEHNR; CDR2 reads FQNEAQ (reference sequence). Trimming cost V 2 bases and J 7 bases, with 12 bases left between them.

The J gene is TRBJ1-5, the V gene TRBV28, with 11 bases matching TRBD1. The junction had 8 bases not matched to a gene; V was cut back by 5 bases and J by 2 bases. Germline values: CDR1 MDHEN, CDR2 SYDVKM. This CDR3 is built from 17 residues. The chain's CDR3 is CASSGTGGTSGNQPQHF. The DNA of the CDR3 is TGTGCCAGCAGTGGGACAGGGGGGACGAGCGGCAATCAGCCCCAGCATTTT.

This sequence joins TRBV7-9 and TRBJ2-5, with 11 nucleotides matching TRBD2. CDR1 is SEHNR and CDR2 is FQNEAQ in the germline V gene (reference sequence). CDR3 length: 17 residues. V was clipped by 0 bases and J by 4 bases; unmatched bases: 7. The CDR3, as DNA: TGTGCCAGCAGCTTAGCCGATAGCGGGAGGGCCCGAGAGACCCAGTACTTC. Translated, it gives CASSLADSGRARETQYF.

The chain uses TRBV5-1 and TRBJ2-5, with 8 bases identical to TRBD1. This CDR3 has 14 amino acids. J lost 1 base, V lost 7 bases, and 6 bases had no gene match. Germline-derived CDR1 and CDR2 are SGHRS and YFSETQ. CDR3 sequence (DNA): TGCGCCAGCTCCGGACAGGGTGGCCAAGAGACCCAGTACTTC. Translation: CASSGQGGQETQYF.

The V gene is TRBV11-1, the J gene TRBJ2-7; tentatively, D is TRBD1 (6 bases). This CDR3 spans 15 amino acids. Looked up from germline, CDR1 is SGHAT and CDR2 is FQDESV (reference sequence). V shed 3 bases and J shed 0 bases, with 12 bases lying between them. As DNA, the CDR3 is TGTGCCAGCAGCTTGCAGGGGTATAGCTCCTACGAGCAGTACTTC. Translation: CASSLQGYSSYEQYF.

CDR3 residues: CASSSWTNPNTGELFF. As DNA, the CDR3 is TGTGCCAGCAGCTCATGGACTAACCCGAACACCGGGGAGCTGTTTTTT. The chain couples TRBV7-9 to TRBJ2-2, with D perhaps TRBD2 (6 bases). This CDR3 contains 16 residues. Germline CDR1 is SEHNR and CDR2 is FQNEAQ (reference sequence). The ends were cut back, 4 bases at V and 0 bases at J, with 12 bases in the middle.

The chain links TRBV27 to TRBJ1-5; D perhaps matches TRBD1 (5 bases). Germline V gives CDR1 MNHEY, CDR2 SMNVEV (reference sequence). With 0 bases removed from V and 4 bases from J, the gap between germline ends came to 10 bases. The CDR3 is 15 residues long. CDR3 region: CASSLSSGLNQPQHF. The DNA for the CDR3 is TGTGCCAGCAGTTTATCATCAGGGCTGAATCAGCCCCAGCATTTT.

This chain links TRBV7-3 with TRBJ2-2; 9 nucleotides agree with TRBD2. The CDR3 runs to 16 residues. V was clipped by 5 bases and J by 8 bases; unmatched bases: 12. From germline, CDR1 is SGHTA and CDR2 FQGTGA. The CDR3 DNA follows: TGTGCCAGCAGCACGGACAGCGGGAGGTCTGGAGGGGAGCTGTTTTTT. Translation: CASSTDSGRSGGELFF. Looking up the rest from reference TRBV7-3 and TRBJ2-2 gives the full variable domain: GAGVSQTPSNKVTEKGKYVELRCDPISGHTALYWYRQSLGQGPEFLIYFQGTGAADDSGLPNDRFFAVRPEGSVSTLKIQRTERGDSAVYLCASSTDSGRSGGELFFGEGSRLTVL.

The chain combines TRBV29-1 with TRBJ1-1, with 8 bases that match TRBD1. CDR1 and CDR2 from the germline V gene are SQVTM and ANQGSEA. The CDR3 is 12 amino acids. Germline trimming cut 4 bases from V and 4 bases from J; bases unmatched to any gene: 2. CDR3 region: CSVGTGLTEAFF. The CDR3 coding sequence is TGCAGCGTTGGGACAGGGCTCACTGAAGCTTTCTTT.

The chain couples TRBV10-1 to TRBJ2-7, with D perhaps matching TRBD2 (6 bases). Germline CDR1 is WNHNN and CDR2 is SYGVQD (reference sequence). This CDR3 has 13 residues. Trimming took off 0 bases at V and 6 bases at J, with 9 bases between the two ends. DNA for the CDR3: TGCGCCAGCAGTGAGTCTCCGGGAGCCGAGCAGTACTTC. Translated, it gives CASSESPGAEQYF.

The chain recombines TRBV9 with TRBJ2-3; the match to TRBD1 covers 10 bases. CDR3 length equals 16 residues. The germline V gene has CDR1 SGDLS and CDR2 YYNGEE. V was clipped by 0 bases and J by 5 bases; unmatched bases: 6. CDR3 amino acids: CASSVAGTGVQDTQYF. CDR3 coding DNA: TGTGCCAGCAGCGTAGCTGGGACAGGGGTACAAGATACGCAGTATTTT.

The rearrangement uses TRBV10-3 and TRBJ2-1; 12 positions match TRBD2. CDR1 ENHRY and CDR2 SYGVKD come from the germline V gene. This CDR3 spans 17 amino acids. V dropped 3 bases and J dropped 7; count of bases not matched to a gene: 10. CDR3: CAISDPVLAGGGNEQFF. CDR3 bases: TGTGCCATCAGTGACCCGGTACTAGCGGGAGGTGGGAATGAGCAGTTCTTC.

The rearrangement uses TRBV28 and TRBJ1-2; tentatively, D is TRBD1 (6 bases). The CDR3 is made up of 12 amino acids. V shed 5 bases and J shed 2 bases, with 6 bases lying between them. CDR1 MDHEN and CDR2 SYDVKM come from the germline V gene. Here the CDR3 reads CASSTGNYGYTF. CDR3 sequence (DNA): TGTGCCAGCAGTACAGGGAACTATGGCTACACCTTC.

The CDR3 DNA is TGTGCCAGCGGCCCCAGCGCCGGGGAGCTGTTTTTT. It codes for CASGPSAGELFF. The chain links TRBV28 to TRBJ2-2; D is ambiguous. CDR3 length equals 12 residues. Trimming removed 8 bases from V and 6 bases from J, with 10 bases in between. Per the germline V gene, CDR1 is MDHEN and CDR2 is SYDVKM.

As DNA, the CDR3 is TGTGCCAGCCGAGGACCAGACAGTATCAATCAGCCCCAGCATTTT. Encoded protein: CASRGPDSINQPQHF. The rearrangement links TRBV5-8 to TRBJ1-5; the D gene is possibly TRBD1 (5 bases). Between the trimmed V and J ends, which lost 7 bases and 3 bases, there was a span of 17 bases. Per germline, CDR1 SGHTS and CDR2 YDEGEE. The CDR3 runs 15 residues.